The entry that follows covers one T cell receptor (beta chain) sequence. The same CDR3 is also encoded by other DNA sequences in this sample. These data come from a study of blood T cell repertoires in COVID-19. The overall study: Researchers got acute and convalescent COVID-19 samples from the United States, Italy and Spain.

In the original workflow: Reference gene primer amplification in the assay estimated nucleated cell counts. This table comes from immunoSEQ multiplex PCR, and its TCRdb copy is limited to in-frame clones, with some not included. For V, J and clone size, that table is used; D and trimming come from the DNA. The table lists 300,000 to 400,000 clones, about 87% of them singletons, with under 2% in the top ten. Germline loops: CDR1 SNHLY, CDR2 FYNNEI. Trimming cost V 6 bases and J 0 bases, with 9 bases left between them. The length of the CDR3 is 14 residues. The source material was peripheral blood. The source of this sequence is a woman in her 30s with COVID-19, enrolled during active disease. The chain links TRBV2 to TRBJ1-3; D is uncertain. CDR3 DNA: TGTGCCAGCAGCCTAATACGCTCTGGAAACACCATATATTTT. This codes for CASSLIRSGNTIYF.